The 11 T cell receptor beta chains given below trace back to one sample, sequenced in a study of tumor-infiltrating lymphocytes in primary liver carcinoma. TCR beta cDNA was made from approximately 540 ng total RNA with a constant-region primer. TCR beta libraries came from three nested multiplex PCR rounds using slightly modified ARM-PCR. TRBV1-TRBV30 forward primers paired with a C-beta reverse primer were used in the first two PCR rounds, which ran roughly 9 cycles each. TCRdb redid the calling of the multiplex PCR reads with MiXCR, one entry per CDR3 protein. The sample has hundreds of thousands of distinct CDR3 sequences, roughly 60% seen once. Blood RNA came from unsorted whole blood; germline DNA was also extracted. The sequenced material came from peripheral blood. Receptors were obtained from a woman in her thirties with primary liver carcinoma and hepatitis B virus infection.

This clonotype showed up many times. In DNA form, the CDR3 reads TGCAGCGTCGTGACAGGGAGCAATCAGCCCCAGCATTTT. Translating it yields CSVVTGSNQPQHF. The rearrangement joins TRBV29-1 to TRBJ1-5; 7 positions match TRBD1. This CDR3 is 13 amino acids long. In germline, CDR1 is SQVTM, CDR2 ANQGSEA. Losses at the gene ends were 6 bases for V and 1 base for J; bases not matched to a gene: 3.

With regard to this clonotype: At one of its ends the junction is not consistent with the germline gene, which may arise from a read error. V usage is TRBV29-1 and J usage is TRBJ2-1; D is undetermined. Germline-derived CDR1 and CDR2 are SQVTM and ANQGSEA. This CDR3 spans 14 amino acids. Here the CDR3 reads CSVHLLYSYNERFF. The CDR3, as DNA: TGCAGCGTACACCTACTTTACTCCTACAATGAGCGGTTCTTC.

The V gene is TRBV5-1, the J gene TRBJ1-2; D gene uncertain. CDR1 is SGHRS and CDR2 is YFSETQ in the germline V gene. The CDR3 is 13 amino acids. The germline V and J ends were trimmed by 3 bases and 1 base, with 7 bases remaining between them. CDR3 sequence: CASSSKINYGYTF. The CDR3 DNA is TGCGCCAGCAGCTCCAAAATTAACTATGGCTACACCTTC.

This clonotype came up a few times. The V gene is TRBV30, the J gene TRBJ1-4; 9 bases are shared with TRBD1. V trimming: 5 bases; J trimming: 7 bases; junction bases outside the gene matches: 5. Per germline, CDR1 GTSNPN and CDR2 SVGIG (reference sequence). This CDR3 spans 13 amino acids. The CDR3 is CAWLGQGREKLFF. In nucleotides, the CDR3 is TGTGCCTGGTTGGGACAGGGCCGTGAAAAACTGTTTTTT.

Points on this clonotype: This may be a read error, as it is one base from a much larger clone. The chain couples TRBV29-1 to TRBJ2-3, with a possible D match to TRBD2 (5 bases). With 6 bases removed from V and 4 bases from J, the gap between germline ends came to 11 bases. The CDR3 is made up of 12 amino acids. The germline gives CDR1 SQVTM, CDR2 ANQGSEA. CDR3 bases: TGCAGCGTAGAGAGGGTTGCAGATACGCAGTATTTT. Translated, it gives CSVERVADTQYF.

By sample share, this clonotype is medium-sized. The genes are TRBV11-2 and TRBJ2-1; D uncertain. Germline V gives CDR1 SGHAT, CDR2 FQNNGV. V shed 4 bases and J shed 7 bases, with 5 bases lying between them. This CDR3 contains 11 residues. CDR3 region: CASSYLNEQFF. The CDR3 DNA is TGTGCCAGCAGCTACCTAAATGAGCAGTTCTTC.

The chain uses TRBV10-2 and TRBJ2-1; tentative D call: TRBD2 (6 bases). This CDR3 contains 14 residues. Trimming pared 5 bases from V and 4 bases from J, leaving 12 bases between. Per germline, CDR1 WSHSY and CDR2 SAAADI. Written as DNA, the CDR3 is TGCGCCAGCAGTCCCCGGGAGACGTACAATGAGCAGTTCTTC. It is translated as CASSPRETYNEQFF.

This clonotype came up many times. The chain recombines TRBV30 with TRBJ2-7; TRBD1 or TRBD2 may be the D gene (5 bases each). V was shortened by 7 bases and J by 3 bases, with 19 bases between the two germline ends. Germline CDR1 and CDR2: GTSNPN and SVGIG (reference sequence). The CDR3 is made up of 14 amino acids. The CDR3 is CALNKRGSGYEQYF. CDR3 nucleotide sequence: TGTGCCTTAAACAAAAGGGGAAGCGGCTACGAGCAGTACTTC. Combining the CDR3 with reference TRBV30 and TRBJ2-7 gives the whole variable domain SQTIHQWPATLVQPVGSPLSLECTVEGTSNPNLYWYRQAAGRGLQLLFYSVGIGQISSEVPQNLSASRPQDRQFILSSKKLLLSDSGFYLCALNKRGSGYEQYFGPGTRLTVT.

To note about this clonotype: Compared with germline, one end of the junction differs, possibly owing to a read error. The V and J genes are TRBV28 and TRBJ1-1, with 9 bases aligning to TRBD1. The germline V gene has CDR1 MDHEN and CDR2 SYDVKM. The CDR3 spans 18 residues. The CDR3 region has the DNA TGTCCCAGCAGCGAGACCGGGACAGGGACCCATATGAACACTGAAGCTTTCTTT. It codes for CPSSETGTGTHMNTEAFF.

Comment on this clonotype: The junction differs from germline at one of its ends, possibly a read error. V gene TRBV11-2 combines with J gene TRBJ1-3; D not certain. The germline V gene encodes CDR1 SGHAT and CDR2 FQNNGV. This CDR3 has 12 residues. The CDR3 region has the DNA TGTGCCAACAGCTGGTTGGGAAACACCATATATTTT. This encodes CANSWLGNTIYF.

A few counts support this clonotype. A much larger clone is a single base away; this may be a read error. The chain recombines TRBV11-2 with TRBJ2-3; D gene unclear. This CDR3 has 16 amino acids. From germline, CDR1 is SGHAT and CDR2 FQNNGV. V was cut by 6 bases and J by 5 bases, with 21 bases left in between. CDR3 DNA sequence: TGTGCCAGCAGATACAATCCGACTCCTAACAGAGATACGCAGTATTTT. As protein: CASRYNPTPNRDTQYF.